These T cell receptor beta chains were read from a single sample in a study of cytomegalovirus exposure and HLA in healthy donors. Assay used: immunoSEQ multiplex PCR; TCRdb lists only in-frame clones, some missing. This table has some 150,000 clones, over 80% appearing once. Specimen: PBMCs. Every receptor here comes from a woman aged 45-60 years in good health and CMV-seropositive. Both conserved end residues are part of each CDR3. D genes are given only for firm matches. Clone size is not always given. Where it is, it says once, few, many or a class for expanded clones.

abundance	v_gene	d_gene	j_gene	CDR3nt	CDR3aa
-	TRBV4-3	TRBD2	TRBJ2-1	TGCGCCAGCAGCCAAGCTACGGGGGGGCTCTACAATGAGCAGTTCTTC	CASSQATGGLYNEQFF
-	TRBV5-4	-	TRBJ2-7	TGTGCCAGCAGCTTGGCAGGCCTCACCTACGAGCAGTACTTC	CASSLAGLTYEQYF
-	TRBV11-2	TRBD2	TRBJ2-3	TGTGCCAGCAGCCTTCTTCCCGGGGGGACCACAGATACGCAGTATTTT	CASSLLPGGTTDTQYF
-	TRBV9	TRBD1	TRBJ1-3	TGTGCCAGCAGCATGATGGACAGGGCGAGCTCTGGAAACACCATATATTTT	CASSMMDRASSGNTIYF
-	TRBV7-9	TRBD1	TRBJ2-5	TGTTCCAGCAGCTTAGTAGTCGGGACAGCACAAGAGACCCAGTACTTC	CSSSLVVGTAQETQYF
-	TRBV11-2	-	TRBJ2-7	TGTGCCAGCAGTCCCTCCCAGCTGAGAGCGAGGGAGCAGTACTTC	CASSPSQLRAREQYF
-	TRBV11-2	-	TRBJ2-1	TGTGCCAGCAGCTTAGTAGGGGGCTCCTACAATGAGCAGTTCTTC	CASSLVGGSYNEQFF
-	TRBV7-9	-	TRBJ1-2	TGTGCCAGCAGCTTCTATGATGACAAGGTCGGATATGGCTACACCTTC	CASSFYDDKVGYGYTF
few	TRBV29-1	TRBD1	TRBJ2-7	TGCAGCGTCCGGGACAGCCCGTACGAGCAGTACTTC	CSVRDSPYEQYF
-	TRBV4-3	TRBD1	TRBJ2-5	TGCGCCAGCAGCCAGGCTAGGACAGGGGGGGTGGAAGAGACCCAGTACTTC	CASSQARTGGVEETQYF
-	TRBV4-2	-	TRBJ2-5	TGTGCCAGCAGCCAAGTAACAGAACAAGAGACCCAGTACTTC	CASSQVTEQETQYF
-	TRBV7-8	-	TRBJ1-1	TGTGCCAGCAGCCCCCGCGAGGGGAACACTGAAGCTTTCTTT	CASSPREGNTEAFF
-	TRBV7-9	TRBD1	TRBJ1-2	TGTGCCAGCAGCGGCCGACAGGGCTATGGCTACACCTTC	CASSGRQGYGYTF
few	TRBV7-9	-	TRBJ2-7	TGTGCCAGCAGCTTAAACGGGGGAAGTCTCTACGAGCAGTACTTC	CASSLNGGSLYEQYF
-	TRBV4-2	TRBD2	TRBJ2-2	TGTGCCAGCAGCCAAGATGCGGGGGGCGACACCGGGGAGCTGTTTTTT	CASSQDAGGDTGELFF
-	TRBV5-6	-	TRBJ2-2	TGTGCCAGCACCAACGGGGCCGGGGAGCTGTTTTTT	CASTNGAGELFF
-	TRBV18	-	TRBJ1-4	TGTGCCAGCTCACCGGGAGTTAATGAAAAACTGTTTTTT	CASSPGVNEKLFF
-	TRBV6-6	-	TRBJ1-4	TGTGCCAGCACCATAGAGAGGGTTGGTGAAAAACTGTTTTTT	CASTIERVGEKLFF
-	TRBV18	TRBD2	TRBJ2-5	TGTGCCAGCTCTCCAGCGGGGGGTTCATGGGAGACCCAGTACTTC	CASSPAGGSWETQYF
-	TRBV27	TRBD2	TRBJ2-3	TGTGCCAGCAGTCACCGACTAGCGGGAGGCGTAGATACGCAGTATTTT	CASSHRLAGGVDTQYF
few	TRBV7-3	TRBD2	TRBJ2-3	TGTGCCAGCAGCTCGGGCGGGAGGGGCACAGATACGCAGTATTTT	CASSSGGRGTDTQYF
-	TRBV9	-	TRBJ2-6	TGTGCCAGCAGCGTCCCGACTGCCACTGGGGCCAACGTCCTGACTTTC	CASSVPTATGANVLTF
-	TRBV4-3	-	TRBJ1-3	TGCGCCAGCAGCCTCTCAATGAGCTCTGGAAACACCATATATTTT	CASSLSMSSGNTIYF
-	TRBV6-1	-	TRBJ2-7	TGTGCCAGTTCCCGGTCCCGGACAGTCCCCTACGAGCAGTACTTC	CASSRSRTVPYEQYF
few	TRBV7-3	TRBD1	TRBJ1-1	TGTGCCAGCAGCCAAAGTTCAGGGGGCGCGAACACTGAAGCTTTCTTT	CASSQSSGGANTEAFF
-	TRBV6-5	-	TRBJ2-2	TGTGCCAGCAGTTACCGGGGTGTTGTGACCGGGGAGCTGTTTTTT	CASSYRGVVTGELFF
-	TRBV7-6	-	TRBJ2-6	TGTGCCAGCAGCGACCGAGGATCTGGGGCCAACGTCCTGACTTTC	CASSDRGSGANVLTF
once	TRBV27	-	TRBJ1-2	TGTGCCAGCAGTTTATCGCCCAGGTATGGCTACACCTTC	CASSLSPRYGYTF
-	TRBV2	TRBD1	TRBJ1-1	TGTGCCAGCAGTCGTACAGGGGGACTAAACACTGAAGCTTTCTTT	CASSRTGGLNTEAFF
-	TRBV29-1	-	TRBJ1-5	TGCAGCGTTTCCACCCCCGGGGGAGGAAATCAGCCCCAGCATTTT	CSVSTPGGGNQPQHF
-	TRBV29-1	-	TRBJ1-2	TGCAGCTTCTGGGGGGGAGGCTACACCTTC	CSFWGGGYTF
-	TRBV30	-	TRBJ1-3	TGTGCCTGGAGTAGGGGGGGCGCAGGTTATGGAAACACCATATATTTT	CAWSRGGAGYGNTIYF
-	TRBV7-2	-	TRBJ1-3	TGTGCCAGCCGGGAGTCCGGAGGGGCTGGAAACACCATATATTTT	CASRESGGAGNTIYF
-	TRBV7-2	-	TRBJ1-5	TGTGCCAGCAGCTTATCGACAGGCGCTTCCTATAGCAATCAGCCCCAGCATTTT	CASSLSTGASYSNQPQHF
-	TRBV28	TRBD1	TRBJ2-5	TGTGCCAGCAGTTTAGGAGGACAGGGGAAGGGGGGGCAGTACTTC	CASSLGGQGKGGQYF
-	TRBV11-3	-	TRBJ2-7	TGTGCCAGCAGCTTAGGGCCAGGCCCCTACGAGCAGTACTTC	CASSLGPGPYEQYF
-	TRBV4-3	-	TRBJ1-2	TGCGCCAGCAGCCAAGATCACGGGGTAGCCTATGGCTACACCTTC	CASSQDHGVAYGYTF
-	TRBV29-1	-	TRBJ2-3	TGCAGCGTTGCCGGACAAGGAATGGCAGATACGCAGTATTTT	CSVAGQGMADTQYF
-	TRBV20-1	-	TRBJ1-2	TGCAGTGCCCTTCGACAGGAGATCTACACCTTC	CSALRQEIYTF
-	TRBV7-2	TRBD2	TRBJ2-5	TGTGCCAGCAGCTTTATTTTAAGCGGGGGGCCGAACCAGTACTTC	CASSFILSGGPNQYF